A single sample gave rise to the 24 T cell receptor beta chains below, sequenced in a study of beta chain features in type 1 diabetes. Expressed TCRB transcripts got sequenced, as all isolated RNA was reverse transcribed. Only in-frame clones appear in the TCRdb table, and some are missing; sequencing was by immunoSEQ multiplex PCR. The data show about 900,000 clones, with roughly a sixth seen just once and 0.023% held by the top ten. Sequencing used naive CD4+ T cells from blood. These receptors all stem from a woman between 18 and 29 years old in good health.

V usage is TRBV6-5 and J usage is TRBJ2-7; D is unclear. This CDR3 is 14 amino acids long. Germline values: CDR1 MNHEY, CDR2 SVGAGI. V gave up 5 bases and J gave up 0 bases, with 11 bases separating them. CDR3 sequence reads: CASSPQGVSYEQYF. The DNA of the CDR3 is TGTGCCAGCAGTCCACAAGGTGTCTCCTACGAGCAGTACTTC.

There are a few counts of this clone. The V gene is TRBV6-4, the J gene TRBJ2-3; unclear D gene. Trimming removed 0 bases from V and 1 base from J, with 8 bases in between. The CDR3 runs 15 residues. Germline V gives CDR1 MRHNA, CDR2 SNTAGT. The CDR3 protein is CASSDSYSGTDTQYF. The CDR3 DNA follows: TGTGCCAGCAGTGACTCGTACAGTGGCACAGATACGCAGTATTTT.

V is TRBV18 and J is TRBJ2-1, with D perhaps being TRBD1 or TRBD2 (6 bases each). Germline V CDR1 and CDR2: KGHSH, LQKENI. This CDR3 comprises 15 residues. Trimming took 2 bases from V and 4 from J, leaving 12 bases between them. In nucleotides, the CDR3 is TGTGCCAGCTCACCAGCGGAGGGGGGTTACAATGAGCAGTTCTTC. Residues: CASSPAEGGYNEQFF.

DNA of the CDR3: TGTGCCAGCAGACCCCGGGACAGTCTTAATGAGCAGTTCTTC. Translating gives CASRPRDSLNEQFF. The J gene is TRBJ2-1, the V gene TRBV28; 7 bases match TRBD1. Germline CDR1 reads MDHEN; CDR2 reads SYDVKM. This CDR3 contains 14 residues. V was pared by 6 bases and J by 7 bases, with 9 bases of the junction left unmatched.

This clone was counted only a few times. The V call is TRBV27, the J call TRBJ2-1; 7 bases align to TRBD2. Looked up from germline, CDR1 is MNHEY and CDR2 is SMNVEV (reference sequence). The CDR3 length is 16 residues. J gave up 0 bases and V 5 bases, and 7 bases lay outside the gene matches. The CDR3 spells CASSPSPSGSYNEQFF. The CDR3 DNA follows: TGTGCCAGCAGTCCCTCTCCTAGCGGCTCCTACAATGAGCAGTTCTTC.

This clone has more than one count but fewer than ten. This chain joins TRBV7-9 and TRBJ1-1, with D hard to call. Deletions cut 5 bases from V and 0 bases from J, with 25 bases between. The CDR3 has 19 amino acids. Germline lookup yields CDR1 SEHNR and CDR2 FQNEAQ (reference sequence). The CDR3 loop reads CASSIRPDPREALNTEAFF. The CDR3 DNA is TGTGCCAGCAGCATAAGACCCGATCCGAGAGAGGCGTTGAACACTGAAGCTTTCTTT.

The chain couples TRBV29-1 to TRBJ2-1; 8 bases match TRBD2. The length of the CDR3 is 15 residues. Trimming removed 6 bases from V and 8 bases from J; junction bases left unmatched: 15. The V gene's germline CDR1 is SQVTM and CDR2 ANQGSEA. In DNA form, the CDR3 reads TGCAGCGTCCAATTCGGGACTAGTGTGTACGATGAGCAGTTCTTC. Protein: CSVQFGTSVYDEQFF.

The chain combines TRBV5-1 with TRBJ2-7, with TRBD1 as a possible D gene (6 bases). The CDR3 runs 14 residues. CDR1 is SGHRS, CDR2 YFSETQ, per germline. Written as DNA, the CDR3 is TGCGCGTCCTCGGACAGATCAACTTCCTACGAGCAGTACTTC. This encodes CASSDRSTSYEQYF.

In its sample, this clone was seen a few times. The chain recombines TRBV6-5 with TRBJ1-1; D call uncertain. CDR1 and CDR2 from the germline V gene are MNHEY and SVGAGI. Trimming took 0 bases from V and 6 from J, leaving 14 bases between them. The CDR3 has 15 residues. The CDR3 region has the DNA TGTGCCAGCAGTTACTCGAAGAGGGCTGACGCTGAAGCTTTCTTT. Residues: CASSYSKRADAEAFF.

The V call is TRBV29-1, the J call TRBJ1-2, with TRBD1 as a possible D gene (6 bases). The CDR3 runs 15 residues. V lost 1 base and J lost 4, with 16 bases in between. CDR1 is SQVTM, CDR2 ANQGSEA, per germline. CDR3 in amino acids: CSVEVYGGRSYGYTF. The CDR3 region has the DNA TGCAGCGTTGAAGTATATGGGGGCCGCTCCTATGGCTACACCTTC.

This clone appeared a few times. The gene calls are TRBV6-5 and TRBJ1-1, with no clear D. This CDR3 has 13 residues. Germline values: CDR1 MNHEY, CDR2 SVGAGI. V lost 6 bases and J lost 4, with 12 bases in between. The CDR3 region has the DNA TGTGCCAGCAGCCCGATTGGGGTCACTGAAGCTTTCTTT. Translating gives CASSPIGVTEAFF.

This clone was found a few times. V and J are TRBV19 and TRBJ2-7; TRBD1 aligns across 10 bases. This CDR3 comprises 14 residues. Per germline, CDR1 LNHDA and CDR2 SQIVND (reference sequence). Losses at the gene ends were 5 bases for V and 6 bases for J; bases not matched to a gene: 7. The CDR3 here is CASSLSGTGVEQYF. In DNA, the CDR3 is TGTGCCAGTAGTTTATCCGGGACAGGGGTCGAGCAGTACTTC.

As regards this clone: The sample contains more than one DNA sequence encoding this CDR3. This chain joins TRBV19 and TRBJ2-5; 9 bases are a match to TRBD1. Germline trimming cut 4 bases from V and 3 bases from J; bases unmatched to any gene: 0. Looked up from germline, CDR1 is LNHDA and CDR2 is SQIVND (reference sequence). This CDR3 region has 13 residues. CDR3 sequence (DNA): TGTGCCAGTAGTAGGGACAGGGAAGAGACCCAGTACTTC. Encoded protein: CASSRDREETQYF.

The chain couples TRBV7-9 to TRBJ2-2; 7 nucleotides align to TRBD1. The V segment lost 4 bases and the J segment 0 bases; nucleotides outside the gene matches: 2. Germline V gene data show CDR1 as SEHNR and CDR2 as FQNEAQ (reference sequence). This CDR3 is built from 15 residues. This CDR3 is CASSSDRSNTGELFF. CDR3 nucleotide sequence: TGTGCCAGCAGCTCGGACAGGTCGAACACCGGGGAGCTGTTTTTT.

A word on this clone: Other DNA sequences in this sample translate to the same CDR3. V gene TRBV5-4 combines with J gene TRBJ2-3; D is undetermined. The germline V and J ends were trimmed by 0 bases and 4 bases, with 6 bases remaining between them. The CDR3 covers 13 residues. CDR1 and CDR2 from the germline V gene are SGHNT and YYREEE (reference sequence). The CDR3 DNA sequence: TGTGCCAGCAGCTTGGTCCTCTCAGATACGCAGTATTTT. Protein product: CASSLVLSDTQYF. Filled out from reference TRBV5-4 and TRBJ2-3, the complete variable domain reads ETGVTQSPTHLIKTRGQQVTLRCSSQSGHNTVSWYQQALGQGPQFIFQYYREEENGRGNFPPRFSGLQFPNYSSELNVNALELDDSALYLCASSLVLSDTQYFGPGTRLTVL.

V and J are TRBV7-9 and TRBJ1-1; D is ambiguous. The CDR3 is 16 amino acids. Trimming took 5 bases from V and 4 from J, leaving 20 bases between them. The germline V gene encodes CDR1 SEHNR and CDR2 FQNEAQ (reference sequence). The CDR3 DNA is TGTGCCAGCAGCCAACGCCAACTTCGGAAGAGCACTGAAGCTTTCTTT. This encodes CASSQRQLRKSTEAFF.

Regarding this clone: In the same sample, other DNA sequences code for this CDR3. The rearrangement joins TRBV6-1 to TRBJ2-5; D is possibly TRBD2 (5 bases). The CDR3 has 12 residues. Trimming stripped 6 bases from V and 5 bases from J, with 10 bases between. Germline CDR1 MNHNS, CDR2 SASEGT. Here the CDR3 DNA reads TGTGCCAGCAGCCAAACGGGGGAGACCCAGTACTTC. Amino acids: CASSQTGETQYF.

This chain joins TRBV5-8 and TRBJ2-3, with TRBD1 identical over 8 bases. CDR1 SGHTS and CDR2 YDEGEE come from the germline V gene. The CDR3 totals 14 residues. With V trimmed by 10 bases and J by 3 bases, 10 bases remained unmatched. The CDR3 nucleotides read TGTGCCGGAAGCGGACAGGGCGGAACAGATACGCAGTATTTT. Its protein is CAGSGQGGTDTQYF. The full variable domain, in which reference TRBV5-8 and TRBJ2-3 provide the parts outside the CDR3, is EAGVTQSPTHLIKTRGQQATLRCSPISGHTSVYWYQQALGLGLQFLLWYDEGEERNRGNFPPRFSGRQFPNYSSELNVNALELEDSALYLCAGSGQGGTDTQYFGPGTRLTVL.

This chain connects TRBV2 to TRBJ1-4, with D possibly being TRBD1 (6 bases). Trimming shortened V by 5 bases and J by 8 bases, and 15 bases separated the two germline ends. This CDR3 has 14 amino acids. Germline loops: CDR1 SNHLY, CDR2 FYNNEI. The CDR3 nucleotides are TGTGCCAGCAGTTATCAGGGGTTGGGGGAAAAACTGTTTTTT. The encoded protein is CASSYQGLGEKLFF.

The chain carries TRBV5-1 and TRBJ2-5; D unclear. The ends were cut back, 4 bases at V and 5 bases at J, with 12 bases in the middle. The CDR3 sequence is 13 residues long. The V gene's germline CDR1 is SGHRS and CDR2 YFSETQ. The DNA of the CDR3 is TGCGCCAGCAGCGATGATAGGGTGGAGACCCAGTACTTC. This codes for CASSDDRVETQYF.

This clone was counted only a few times. The CDR3, as DNA: TGTGCCAGTCTGACCCAGGGGGCTCAGCCCCAGCATTTT. Amino acids: CASLTQGAQPQHF. This sequence joins TRBV28 and TRBJ1-5, with TRBD1 matching 8 bases. Germline V gene data show CDR1 as MDHEN and CDR2 as SYDVKM. The CDR3 is 13 residues long. V shed 9 bases, J shed 6 bases, and the junction held 7 bases outside the gene matches.

The V and J genes are TRBV28 and TRBJ2-3, with a tentative D call TRBD2 (6 bases). This CDR3 region has 13 residues. Trimming cost V 3 bases and J 8 bases, with 12 bases left between them. CDR1 is MDHEN, CDR2 SYDVKM, per germline. The CDR3 DNA reads TGTGCCAGCAGTTTCGCGGGACCGATTACGCAGTATTTT. Amino acid sequence: CASSFAGPITQYF.

The rearrangement joins TRBV10-3 to TRBJ2-7; D is perhaps TRBD2 (6 bases). Deletions cut 5 bases from V and 5 bases from J, with 19 bases between. The CDR3 is made up of 15 amino acids. Germline-derived CDR1 and CDR2 are ENHRY and SYGVKD. Written as DNA, the CDR3 is TGTGCCATCAGTCCCATGGCGGGGAATGGGAACGAGCAGTACTTC. Translated, it gives CAISPMAGNGNEQYF.

The chain couples TRBV28 to TRBJ1-4, with TRBD1 matching over 8 bases. The germline V gene has CDR1 MDHEN and CDR2 SYDVKM. The CDR3 consists of 14 residues. The ends lost 6 bases at V and 6 bases at J; junction bases unmatched: 6. CDR3 sequence reads: CASRQPRGHEKLFF. In DNA form, the CDR3 reads TGTGCCAGCAGACAACCCAGGGGGCATGAAAAACTGTTTTTT.